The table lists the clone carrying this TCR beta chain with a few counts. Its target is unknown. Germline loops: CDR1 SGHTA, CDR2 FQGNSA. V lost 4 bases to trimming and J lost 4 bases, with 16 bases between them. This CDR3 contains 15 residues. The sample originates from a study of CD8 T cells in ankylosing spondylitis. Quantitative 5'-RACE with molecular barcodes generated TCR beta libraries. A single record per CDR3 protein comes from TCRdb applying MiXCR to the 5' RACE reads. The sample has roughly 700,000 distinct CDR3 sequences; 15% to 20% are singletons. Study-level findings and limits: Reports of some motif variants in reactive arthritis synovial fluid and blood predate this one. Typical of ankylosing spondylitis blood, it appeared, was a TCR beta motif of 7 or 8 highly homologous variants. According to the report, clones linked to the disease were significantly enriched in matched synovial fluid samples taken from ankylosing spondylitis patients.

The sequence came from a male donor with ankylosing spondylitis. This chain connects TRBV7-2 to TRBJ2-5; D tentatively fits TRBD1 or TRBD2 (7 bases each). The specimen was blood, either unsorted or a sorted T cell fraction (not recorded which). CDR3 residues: CASSSSRGGRETQYF. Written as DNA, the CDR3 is TGTGCCAGCAGCTCGTCCAGGGGGGGACGAGAGACCCAGTACTTC.